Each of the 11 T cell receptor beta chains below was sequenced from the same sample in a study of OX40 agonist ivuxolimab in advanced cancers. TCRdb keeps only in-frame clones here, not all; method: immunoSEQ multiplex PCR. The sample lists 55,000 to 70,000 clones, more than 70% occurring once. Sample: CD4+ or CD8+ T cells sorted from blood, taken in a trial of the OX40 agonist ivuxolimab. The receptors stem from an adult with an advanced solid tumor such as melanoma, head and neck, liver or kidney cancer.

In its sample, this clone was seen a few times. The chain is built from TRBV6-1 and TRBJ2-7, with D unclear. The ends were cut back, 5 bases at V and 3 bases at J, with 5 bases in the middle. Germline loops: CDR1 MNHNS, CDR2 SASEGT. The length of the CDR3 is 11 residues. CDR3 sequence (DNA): TGTGCCAGCAGTAGGGACTACGAGCAGTACTTC. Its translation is CASSRDYEQYF.

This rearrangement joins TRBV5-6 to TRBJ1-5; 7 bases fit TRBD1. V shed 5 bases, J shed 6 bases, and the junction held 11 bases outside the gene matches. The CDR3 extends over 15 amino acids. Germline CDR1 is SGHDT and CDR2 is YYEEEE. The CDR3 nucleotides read TGTGCCAGCAGTTCGTCGACAGGGCGTGTTCAGCCCCAGCATTTT. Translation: CASSSSTGRVQPQHF.

This chain's CDR3 is CASSWELSEQYF. CDR3 DNA sequence: TGTGCCAGCAGTTGGGAACTCTCCGAGCAGTACTTC. The chain has TRBV28 and TRBJ2-7; D uncertain. V lost 4 bases, J lost 6 bases, and 10 bases lay in between. Germline loops: CDR1 MDHEN, CDR2 SYDVKM. This CDR3 contains 12 residues.

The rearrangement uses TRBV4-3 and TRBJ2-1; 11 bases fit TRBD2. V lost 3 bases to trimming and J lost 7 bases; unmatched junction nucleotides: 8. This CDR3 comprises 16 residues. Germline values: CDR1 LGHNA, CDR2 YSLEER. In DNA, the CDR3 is TGCGCCAGCAGCCAGCCTCGGGCTAGCGGGGGGAATGAGCAGTTCTTC. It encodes CASSQPRASGGNEQFF.

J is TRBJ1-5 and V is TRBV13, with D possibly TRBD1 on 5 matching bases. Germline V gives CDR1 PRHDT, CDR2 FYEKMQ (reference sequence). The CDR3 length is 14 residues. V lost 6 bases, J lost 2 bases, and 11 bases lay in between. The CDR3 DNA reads TGTGCCAGCAGTCAGGGTTGGGGCAATCAGCCCCAGCATTTT. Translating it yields CASSQGWGNQPQHF.

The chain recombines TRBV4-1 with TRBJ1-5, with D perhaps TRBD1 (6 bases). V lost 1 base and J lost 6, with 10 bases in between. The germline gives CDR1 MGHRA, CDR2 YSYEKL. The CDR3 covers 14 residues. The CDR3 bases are TGCGCCAGCAGCCAAGCTGGGGGCGGTCAGCCCCAGCATTTT. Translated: CASSQAGGGQPQHF.

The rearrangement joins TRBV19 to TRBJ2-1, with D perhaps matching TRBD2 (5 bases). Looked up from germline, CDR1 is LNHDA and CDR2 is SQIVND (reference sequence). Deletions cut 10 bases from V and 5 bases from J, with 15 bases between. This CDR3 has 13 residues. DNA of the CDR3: TGTGCCACAACACCCGGACTTAACAATGAGCAGTTCTTC. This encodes CATTPGLNNEQFF.

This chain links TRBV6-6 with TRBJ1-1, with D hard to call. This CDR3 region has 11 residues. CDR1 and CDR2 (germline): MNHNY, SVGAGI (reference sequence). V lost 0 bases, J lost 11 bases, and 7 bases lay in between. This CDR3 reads CASSYSGGAFF. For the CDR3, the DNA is TGTGCCAGCAGTTACTCCGGAGGTGCTTTCTTT.

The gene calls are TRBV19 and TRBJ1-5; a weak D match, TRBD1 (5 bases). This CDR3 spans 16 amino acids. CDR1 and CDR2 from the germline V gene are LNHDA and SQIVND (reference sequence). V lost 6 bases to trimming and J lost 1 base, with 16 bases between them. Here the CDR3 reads CASRRDFGRSNQPQHF. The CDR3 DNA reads TGTGCCAGTAGGAGGGACTTCGGTCGGAGCAATCAGCCCCAGCATTTT.

In DNA, the CDR3 is TGTGCCAGCAGTGAAGCTTTAGTGGTCTGGACAGAGAATCAGCCCCAGCATTTT. It yields the protein CASSEALVVWTENQPQHF. The genes are TRBV6-1 and TRBJ1-5; a weak D match, TRBD1 (6 bases). V lost 0 bases to trimming and J lost 4 bases, with 19 bases between them. The CDR3 runs 18 residues. Germline loops: CDR1 MNHNS, CDR2 SASEGT.

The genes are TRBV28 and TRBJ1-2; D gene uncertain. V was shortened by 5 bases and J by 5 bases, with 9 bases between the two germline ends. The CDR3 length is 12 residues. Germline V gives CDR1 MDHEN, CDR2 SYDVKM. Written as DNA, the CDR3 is TGTGCCAGCAGTGAGTCGGGATATGGCTACACCTTC. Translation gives CASSESGYGYTF.